This T cell receptor (beta chain) was documented in a study of technical replicates of blood from a few donors. Clones were read by immunoSEQ multiplex PCR, and TCRdb kept only the in-frame ones, dropping some. This table has under 70,000 clones, 91% appearing once. CDR1 is MNHNY and CDR2 is SVGAGI in the germline V gene (reference sequence). The CDR3 consists of 14 residues. Trimming removed 6 bases from V and 4 bases from J; junction bases left unmatched: 7. What was sequenced was PBMCs. The V gene is TRBV6-6, the J gene TRBJ1-2, with 8 bases matching TRBD1. The receptor's source is a human donor in good health. Some clones in this sample may be carry-over from other donors' samples. This CDR3 is CASSYDRGPYGYTF. The CDR3 DNA follows: TGTGCCAGCAGCTACGACAGGGGACCCTATGGCTACACCTTC.